Ten or more counts support the clone carrying this TCR beta chain. Its antigen remains unidentified. This entry is derived from a study of blood T cells in healthy people across ages. A sample-barcoded 5' primer and a J-beta primer mix were used in a second PCR of about 7 to 11 cycles. A template-switch adaptor containing 12 random nucleotides labeled each cDNA molecule. TCRdb re-called the 5' RACE reads through MiXCR, storing one row per CDR3 protein. The sample records under 850,000 distinct CDR3 sequences, around 36% being singletons. Germline-derived CDR1 and CDR2 are MNHNS and SASEGT. The ends were cut back, 5 bases at V and 3 bases at J, with 14 bases in the middle. The CDR3 extends over 14 amino acids. Overall study findings and caveats: It was the long-lived donors that had more naive CD4+ cells and higher diversity than aged donors. When one million T cells were used, diversity estimates were thought to be underestimates.

Each donor had 9 to 10 milliliters of peripheral blood drawn. The chain is built from TRBV6-1 and TRBJ2-7; no firm D call. Source material: blood. This TCR came from a man between 18 and 29 years old in good health. The CDR3 nucleotides read TGTGCCAGCAGTTTAGACCGATTTGGCTACGAGCAGTACTTC. This encodes CASSLDRFGYEQYF.